The present T cell receptor beta chain was sequenced within a study of CD8+ T cells in alopecia areata. Germline values: CDR1 LGHNT, CDR2 FRNRAP. CDR3 length: 14 amino acids. V shed 5 bases, J shed 6 bases, and the junction held 5 bases outside the gene matches. Reverse transcription of extracted RNA yielded cDNA, which provided the sequencing template. Here immunoSEQ multiplex PCR was the method, and the copy in TCRdb shows in-frame clones only, minus some. The data contain 180,000 or so clones, about 55% of them singletons. As to treatment: oral pan-JAK inhibitor, 5-10 mg twice daily. Both peripheral blood and punch biopsies of lesional scalp skin were obtained from patients who had alopecia areata.

This clonotype originated in a human donor with alopecia areata. The rearrangement uses TRBV12-5 and TRBJ1-4; TRBD1 matches at 8 bases. The sample was CD8+ T cells sorted from blood, taken at week 24, from a patient treated with tofacitinib. The CDR3: CASGGGQEYEKLFF. CDR3 in DNA: TGTGCTAGTGGTGGGGGACAGGAATATGAAAAACTGTTTTTT.